This is a list of T cell receptor beta chains from one sample in a study of cytomegalovirus exposure and HLA in healthy donors. The repertoire was sequenced with immunoSEQ multiplex PCR; TCRdb's copy has only in-frame clones and lacks some. The sample lists around 180,000 clones, approximately 80% seen once, with roughly 2.3% in the top ten. The sequenced material came from PBMCs. These receptors were taken from a male donor in good health and CMV-seronegative. Each CDR3 is given with its conserved first and last residue. The order of the fields is CDR3 protein, V gene, J gene.

cdr3_aa: CASSLSGGGLIDTQYF
v_call: TRBV5-4
j_call: TRBJ2-3

cdr3_aa: CASSLARDEQYF
v_call: TRBV6-1
j_call: TRBJ2-7

cdr3_aa: CSSSSDGLEQYF
v_call: TRBV7-9
j_call: TRBJ2-7

cdr3_aa: CASSLLGTNTGELFF
v_call: TRBV19
j_call: TRBJ2-2

cdr3_aa: CASSPVNNEQFF
v_call: TRBV18
j_call: TRBJ2-1

cdr3_aa: CASSSRLPGQENGYTF
v_call: TRBV7-9
j_call: TRBJ1-2

cdr3_aa: CASGGGRTDTQYF
v_call: TRBV19
j_call: TRBJ2-3

cdr3_aa: CASSTTGDTEAFF
v_call: TRBV19
j_call: TRBJ1-1

cdr3_aa: CAWSADTYEKLFF
v_call: TRBV30
j_call: TRBJ1-4

cdr3_aa: CASSFDSQETQYF
v_call: TRBV5-1
j_call: TRBJ2-5

cdr3_aa: CASSLLTGASYGYTF
v_call: TRBV28
j_call: TRBJ1-2

cdr3_aa: CASDRLTGVTEAFF
v_call: TRBV28
j_call: TRBJ1-1

cdr3_aa: CASSFRVSYGYTF
v_call: TRBV11-1
j_call: TRBJ1-2

cdr3_aa: CASRGPSYEQYF
v_call: TRBV7-9
j_call: TRBJ2-7

cdr3_aa: CASSLRGSGTDTQYF
v_call: TRBV7-9
j_call: TRBJ2-3

cdr3_aa: CASSTRTAGNTIYF
v_call: TRBV7-2
j_call: TRBJ1-3

cdr3_aa: CSVQGVRDYEQYF
v_call: TRBV29-1
j_call: TRBJ2-7

cdr3_aa: CASSRGQGAYNEQFF
v_call: TRBV7-3
j_call: TRBJ2-1

cdr3_aa: CASSYEGVREKLFF
v_call: TRBV6-5
j_call: TRBJ1-4

cdr3_aa: CASSLATGDTYEQYF
v_call: TRBV7-8
j_call: TRBJ2-7

cdr3_aa: CASSDSQDYGYTF
v_call: TRBV2
j_call: TRBJ1-2

cdr3_aa: CASSIPGGANVLTF
v_call: TRBV19
j_call: TRBJ2-6

cdr3_aa: CASSLEGARATDTQYF
v_call: TRBV7-3
j_call: TRBJ2-3

cdr3_aa: CASSLGTGGFYEQYF
v_call: TRBV5-1
j_call: TRBJ2-7

cdr3_aa: CASGVGGSTDTQYF
v_call: TRBV6-6
j_call: TRBJ2-3

cdr3_aa: CASSSAGTGGYEQYF
v_call: TRBV28
j_call: TRBJ2-7

cdr3_aa: CASSQGLANEQFF
v_call: TRBV6-5
j_call: TRBJ2-1

cdr3_aa: CASSLSTENTQYF
v_call: TRBV13
j_call: TRBJ2-3

cdr3_aa: CASSINTGELFF
v_call: TRBV9
j_call: TRBJ2-2

cdr3_aa: CASSLTGGDTQYF
v_call: TRBV7-3
j_call: TRBJ2-3

cdr3_aa: CASSPQLAGSYNEQFF
v_call: TRBV7-9
j_call: TRBJ2-1

cdr3_aa: CSAQDTLNTEAFF
v_call: TRBV29-1
j_call: TRBJ1-1

cdr3_aa: CASSLEAGSYEQYF
v_call: TRBV7-9
j_call: TRBJ2-7

cdr3_aa: CASSVGGRGNTIYF
v_call: TRBV9
j_call: TRBJ1-3

cdr3_aa: CASSDGQLGSPLHF
v_call: TRBV6-4
j_call: TRBJ1-6

cdr3_aa: CASSEIDSPTEAFF
v_call: TRBV2
j_call: TRBJ1-1

cdr3_aa: CAISRRRDREPDTEAFF
v_call: TRBV10-3
j_call: TRBJ1-1

cdr3_aa: CASSVVPISVTEVNSPLHF
v_call: TRBV9
j_call: TRBJ1-6

cdr3_aa: CASHRGRKEREGGDEQYF
v_call: TRBV2
j_call: TRBJ2-7

cdr3_aa: CASSSRTGWDSNQPQHF
v_call: TRBV7-2
j_call: TRBJ1-5

cdr3_aa: CASSLSSGRIFDEQYF
v_call: TRBV5-6
j_call: TRBJ2-7

cdr3_aa: CASSSRTSGRLSYEQYF
v_call: TRBV7-2
j_call: TRBJ2-7

cdr3_aa: CASSLARGSPLHF
v_call: TRBV7-2
j_call: TRBJ1-6

cdr3_aa: CASSLPSGGSHYEQYF
v_call: TRBV5-1
j_call: TRBJ2-7

cdr3_aa: CASSTGVAGSGANVLTF
v_call: TRBV19
j_call: TRBJ2-6

cdr3_aa: CASSASVREETQYF
v_call: TRBV7-8
j_call: TRBJ2-5

cdr3_aa: CASKEISETQYF
v_call: TRBV11-2
j_call: TRBJ2-5

cdr3_aa: CATSTTGNGYTF
v_call: TRBV15
j_call: TRBJ1-2

cdr3_aa: CASSWGGQGSDTQYF
v_call: TRBV5-4
j_call: TRBJ2-3

cdr3_aa: CASSLELGYTEAFF
v_call: TRBV14
j_call: TRBJ1-1

cdr3_aa: CASSFAAGSFYEQYF
v_call: TRBV7-9
j_call: TRBJ2-7

cdr3_aa: CATSRAGTGGNYGYTF
v_call: TRBV15
j_call: TRBJ1-2

cdr3_aa: CATSRDKGGSTEAFF
v_call: TRBV15
j_call: TRBJ1-1

cdr3_aa: CAWSVRHRPATNEKLFF
v_call: TRBV30
j_call: TRBJ1-4

cdr3_aa: CASSVYISYEQYF
v_call: TRBV11-2
j_call: TRBJ2-7

cdr3_aa: CASSSWEGSGYTF
v_call: TRBV5-6
j_call: TRBJ1-2

cdr3_aa: CASRTGGSSYEQYF
v_call: TRBV11-2
j_call: TRBJ2-7